This T cell receptor (beta chain) was sequenced for a study of neurological immune-mediated disorders (dated by TCRdb to the late 2010s). With regard to the full study: Among the approximately 34 multiple sclerosis patients, relapsing-remitting MS was present in approximately 31 and secondary progressive MS was present in 3. Of the approximately 66 subjects in the cohort, some 15 were HAM/TSP patients, approximately 34 were multiple sclerosis patients, and about 20 were healthy controls. The approximately 110 TCR-beta libraries covered PBMC samples along with longitudinal samples, technical triplicates, and paired sorted CD4+ and CD8+ T-cell subsets. Peripheral blood TCR-beta repertoires from HTLV-I-associated myelopathy (HAM/TSP) patients, multiple sclerosis patients and healthy controls were compared by UMI-based sequencing. Findings and caveats that apply to the study as a whole: In phylogenetic analysis, the repertoires of 18 of 34 MS patients grouped into a cluster of related CDR3 sequences, which suggests a possible signature at the repertoire level. No association of the MS cluster with clinical or MRI features was observed, and the need for larger cohorts was stated by the authors. Across subjects, expanded clones never shared an identical CDR3 amino acid sequence, which suggests that the TCR-beta repertoires in every group were private. TCR clonal expansion was highest in HAM/TSP patients and lowest in MS patients, with MS patients falling below even healthy controls.

cDNA was synthesized by template-switch 5'RACE using a primer with a 10-nucleotide random unique molecular identifier that tagged each TCR transcript. Every sequencing run covered 15-18 subjects and yielded more than 160 million TCR-beta sequences. The RNeasy kit was used for extraction of total RNA. TCR-beta VDJ regions were amplified with primers for the TCR constant region and the 5'RACE anchor, using the KAPA Real-time Library Amplification kit. A first PCR added sample indexes and Illumina adaptors, after which a second PCR increased the library yield. After purification with Ampure beads, the TCR product of roughly 650 bp was size-selected on a 2% E-gel SizeSelection system. Before pooling, libraries had their quality checked on a Bioanalyzer, their concentration measured with Qubit, and their quantity determined with the Kapa Library Quantification kit. An Illumina HiSeq 2500 sequenced the libraries paired-end 2 x 150 bp. To increase sequence diversity, about 25-31% phiX was spiked into each library pool. The study's own analysis went as follows. Quality-filtered reads were processed with the UMI-based MiGEC pipeline, which removed over 75% of raw TCR sequences during error correction. VDJ genes were aligned to IMGT germline references, and each clonotype was defined by a unique CDR3 amino acid sequence together with V-J genes. Clonal expansion, Shannon diversity, and CDR3 relatedness (CalcPairwiseDistances, ClusterSamples) were evaluated with VDJtools, and phylogenetic trees were built with CLCbio workbench. Clones with at least 8 unique UMIs were defined as expanded, with this threshold being based on coefficient-of-variation modelling across technical triplicates. Clones were called with MiXCR by TCRdb after fastp trimmed the public reads at Q25, and only in-frame beta chains were retained. Every entry covers one CDR3 protein and lists the most common genes and DNA from its rows. V and J calls and clone size were set by TCRdb, not the authors. The table for this sample lists 70,000 or so distinct CDR3 sequences; around 3% of them were counted only once. The top ten hold roughly 5% of the sample.

V was cut back by 1 base and J by 2 bases, leaving a gap of 6 bases between them. The CDR3 sequence holds 15 residues, the cysteine and phenylalanine included. Only CDR3 DNA is held: 45 bases, read in frame from base 1. Looking up the germline V gene yields CDR1 SGHTA and CDR2 FQGNSA. For unsorted PBMC libraries, 2 million PBMCs were used after storage in RNAlater at -80 degrees C until RNA extraction. The multiple sclerosis patients were enrolled in a US clinical protocol that evaluated disease progression with magnetic resonance imaging. Peripheral blood was subjected to Ficoll-Hypaque density gradient centrifugation to isolate PBMCs, which were then cryopreserved in liquid nitrogen. This clonotype was counted at least ten times. Its cognate antigen has yet to be identified. The input lacks base qualities; no much larger clone sits a single base away.

This sequence was found in a woman aged 50 to 65 with multiple sclerosis. Sequencing was performed on PBMCs. The chain is made from TRBV7-2 and TRBJ2-6; the D gene cannot be resolved beyond TRBD1 or TRBD2, each matching 5 bases. The CDR3 reads as follows: CASSLGGAGANVLTF. The base sequence is TGTGCCAGCAGCTTAGGAGGGGCTGGGGCCAACGTCCTGACTTTC.